This entry is about one T cell receptor beta chain. What it binds is not known. TCRdb keeps only in-frame clones here, not all; method: immunoSEQ multiplex PCR. The table shows 30,000 to 35,000 clones, with roughly 86% occurring only once. The germline V and J ends were trimmed by 1 base and 5 bases, with 11 bases remaining between them. This CDR3 comprises 14 residues. Germline V gene lookup returns CDR1 SGHTA and CDR2 FQGNSA. This entry is derived from a study of T cells in localized non-small cell lung cancer. Overall study findings and caveats: There were a median roughly 62 of the top 100 tumor clones appearing in adjacent lung. Multi-region tumor sequencing was not done, so intratumor heterogeneity could not be excluded. Longer overall survival accompanied higher blood T cell density. Adjacent uninvolved lung had the highest clonality, suggesting focused antigen responses.

The material sequenced was peripheral blood, taken before any cancer treatment. The J gene is TRBJ1-1, the V gene TRBV7-2; D may be TRBD1 (6 bases). The TCR comes from a woman aged 35 to 70 with stage I lung adenocarcinoma. The CDR3 loop is CASSLGGALTEAFF. The DNA of the CDR3 is TGTGCCAGCAGCTTAGGGGGGGCGTTGACTGAAGCTTTCTTT.